Each of the 10 T cell receptor beta chains below was sequenced from the same sample in a study of blood T cell repertoires in COVID-19. Some clones are missing from TCRdb's copy, which holds only in-frame ones; the method was immunoSEQ multiplex PCR. The sample has some 260,000 clones; about 86% are singletons. The source material was PBMCs or T cells enriched from blood (not recorded which). The receptors here all came from a man aged 25-40 years with acute COVID-19.

V usage is TRBV28 and J usage is TRBJ2-5; no firm D call. Germline V lookup: CDR1 MDHEN, CDR2 SYDVKM. V was clipped by 3 bases and J by 3 bases, with 5 bases between them. CDR3 length equals 12 residues. CDR3 nucleotides: TGTGCCAGCAGTTTGCGGAAAGAGACCCAGTACTTC. This gives the protein CASSLRKETQYF.

This clone showed up many times. The V gene is TRBV24-1, the J gene TRBJ2-5, with 8 bases matching TRBD1. CDR3 length: 15 amino acids. V lost 3 bases and J lost 5; bases outside the gene matches: 7. The V gene's germline CDR1 is KGHDR and CDR2 SFDVKD. CDR3 DNA: TGTGCCACCAGTGATATAGACAGGGGCGAGGAGACCCAGTACTTC. Residues: CATSDIDRGEETQYF.

The gene calls are TRBV6-2 or TRBV6-3 and TRBJ2-7; perhaps TRBD2 as D (5 bases). The CDR3 loop spans 13 amino acids. Germline lookup yields CDR1 MNHEY and CDR2 SVGEGT. V shed 4 bases and J shed 3 bases, with 10 bases lying between them. CDR3 sequence reads: CASSSLGDYEQYV. The CDR3 region has the DNA TGTGCCAGCAGTTCACTAGGCGACTACGAGCAGTACGTC.

V usage is TRBV18 and J usage is TRBJ1-6; TRBD1 matches at 7 bases. Trimming cost V 2 bases and J 9 bases; bases outside gene matches: 4. Germline V gene sequence: CDR1 KGHSH, CDR2 LQKENI. This CDR3 spans 14 amino acids. CDR3 loop: CASSPTGDFSPLHF. The CDR3 DNA sequence: TGTGCCAGCTCACCAACAGGGGATTTTTCACCCCTCCACTTT.

This rearrangement joins TRBV7-9 to TRBJ2-3; 10 bases fit TRBD2. Germline loops: CDR1 SEHNR, CDR2 FQNEAQ (reference sequence). Losses at the gene ends were 5 bases for V and 2 bases for J; bases not matched to a gene: 7. The CDR3 runs to 16 residues. CDR3 in amino acids: CASSPFLAGDTDTQYF. The CDR3 coding sequence is TGTGCCAGCAGCCCATTCCTAGCGGGAGACACAGATACGCAGTATTTT.

Concerning this clone itself: At one of its ends the junction is not consistent with the germline gene, which may arise from a read error. The rearrangement uses TRBV5-1 and TRBJ1-2, with D perhaps TRBD1 (6 bases). The germline V gene has CDR1 SGHRS and CDR2 YFSETQ. The CDR3 loop spans 17 amino acids. DNA of the CDR3: TGTGCCAGCAGCTTGGATCATCCGGACAGCGCAGGAAGGGGCTACACCTTC. Its protein is CASSLDHPDSAGRGYTF.

This chain links TRBV21-1 with TRBJ2-3; the DNA was not used to check the table's D call, TRBD1. TRBV21-1 is a known pseudogene. CDR3 size: 15 residues. Written as DNA, the CDR3 is TGTGCCAGCAGCAAAGGTGACAGGGACACAGATACGCAGTATTTT. This gives the protein CASSKGDRDTDTQYF.

V usage is TRBV19 and J usage is TRBJ1-5; maybe TRBD1 (5 bases). From germline, CDR1 is LNHDA and CDR2 SQIVND (reference sequence). The CDR3 sequence is 14 residues long. Deletions cut 1 base from V and 7 bases from J, with 11 bases between. Written as DNA, the CDR3 is TGTGCCAGTAGTATAGCAGGGCAGGAGCAGCCCCAGCATTTT. Encoded protein: CASSIAGQEQPQHF.

This chain connects TRBV19 to TRBJ2-1; D gene unclear. Germline CDR1 is LNHDA and CDR2 is SQIVND (reference sequence). V lost 7 bases to trimming and J lost 5 bases, with 12 bases between them. There are 13 residues in the CDR3. The DNA for the CDR3 is TGTGCCAGTATTCTCCAGTCCCACAATGAGCAGTTCTTC. As protein: CASILQSHNEQFF.

This clone showed up just once. The V and J genes are TRBV5-8 and TRBJ1-2; the match to TRBD1 covers 7 bases. The CDR3 covers 13 residues. Germline V gene sequence: CDR1 SGHTS, CDR2 YDEGEE. V was clipped by 7 bases and J by 8 bases; unmatched bases: 11. The CDR3, as DNA: TGTGCCAGCGGTCTACAGGGGCCGGGCGGCTACACCTTC. It is translated as CASGLQGPGGYTF.